Listed here are 14 T cell receptor beta chains from one sample, sequenced in a study of regulatory T cells in long-lasting Graves disease. Time point in this sample: newly diagnosed GD, antithyroid drugs for less than 3 months. The authors made the TCR library using RNA they extracted from PBMCs. Construction of the TCR beta libraries employed iRepertoire HTBI primers in conjunction with Arm-PCR of CDR3 regions. TCRdb processed the multiplex PCR reads anew with MiXCR; each CDR3 protein has one entry. The sample lists roughly 420,000 distinct CDR3 sequences; around 15% were seen once. The sample was also linked to a second study, of T cells in Graves' hyperthyroidism and ophthalmopathy.

Sequences were derived from peripheral blood mononuclear cells (PBMCs), sampled at new diagnosis, from a patient treated with antithyroid drugs. These receptors originate from a woman younger than 35 with Graves disease.

On this clonotype itself: This may arise from a read error, as a much more abundant clone is one base away. This rearrangement joins TRBV5-1 to TRBJ2-7; unclear D gene. Germline assignment: CDR1 SGHRS and CDR2 YFSETQ. With 0 bases removed from V and 7 bases from J, the gap between germline ends came to 20 bases. This CDR3 is 16 amino acids long. CDR3: CASSLEALLSYNEQYF. CDR3 in DNA: TGCGCCAGCAGCTTGGAGGCGCTTTTGTCCTACAATGAGCAGTACTTC.

This clonotype was found many times. The DNA for the CDR3 is TGCAGTGCTAGAGATGTACTAGCCAGTTACAATGAGCAGTTCTTC. It codes for CSARDVLASYNEQFF. The chain combines TRBV20-1 with TRBJ2-1; possibly TRBD2 for D (6 bases). The CDR3 has 15 amino acids. Germline CDR1 DFQATT, CDR2 SNEGSKA (reference sequence). Deletions cut 0 bases from V and 4 bases from J, with 13 bases between.

At least ten counts were recorded for this clonotype. The chain recombines TRBV3-1 with TRBJ2-1; possible D gene TRBD2, 6 bases. CDR3 length: 13 amino acids. V was clipped by 1 base and J by 7 bases, with 8 bases between them. CDR1 is LGHDT and CDR2 is YNNKEL in the germline V gene (reference sequence). The CDR3 loop reads CASSQGAGNEQFF. CDR3 DNA: TGTGCCAGCAGCCAAGGGGCGGGGAATGAGCAGTTCTTC.

There are many counts of this clonotype. The rearrangement links TRBV6-2 or TRBV6-3 to TRBJ1-1; 8 nucleotides agree with TRBD1. V lost 4 bases to trimming and J lost 11 bases; unmatched junction nucleotides: 12. The germline V gene has CDR1 MNHEY and CDR2 SVGEGT. This CDR3 has 14 residues. The CDR3 coding sequence is TGTGCCAGCAGTTTGGGACAGGAAGCTCCCGTTGCTTTCTTT. It is translated as CASSLGQEAPVAFF.

There are many counts of this clonotype. An end of the junction differs from the germline gene, which may be a read error. V is TRBV7-6 and J is TRBJ2-5; D unclear. The CDR3 consists of 11 residues. Per the germline V gene, CDR1 is SGHVS and CDR2 is FNYEAQ. The CDR3 DNA reads as TGCGCCAGCAGCTTTAAAGAGACCCAGTACTTC. Translation gives CASSFKETQYF.

This clonotype was observed many times. The chain links TRBV7-2 to TRBJ2-2; TRBD2 matches at 8 bases. Germline V gene sequence: CDR1 SGHTA, CDR2 FQGNSA. The CDR3 covers 14 residues. V was clipped by 5 bases and J by 8 bases; unmatched bases: 7. CDR3 DNA: TGTGCCAGCAGCCAAAGCGGGAGTCTAGGGGAGCTGTTTTTT. Translated: CASSQSGSLGELFF.

The sample holds a few counts of this clonotype. J is TRBJ2-1 and V is TRBV5-1, with 13 bases lining up with TRBD2. The CDR3 runs to 20 residues. The germline V gene encodes CDR1 SGHRS and CDR2 YFSETQ. Germline trimming cut 0 bases from V and 1 base from J; bases unmatched to any gene: 10. CDR3 loop: CASSLGQLAGGPNSYNEQFF. Here the CDR3 DNA reads TGCGCCAGCAGCTTGGGCCAACTAGCGGGAGGGCCTAATTCCTACAATGAGCAGTTCTTC.

This clonotype has a count of ten or more. This chain connects TRBV12-3 or TRBV12-4 to TRBJ2-3; 8 bases fit TRBD2. Germline trimming cut 6 bases from V and 1 base from J; bases unmatched to any gene: 9. The CDR3 covers 16 residues. The CDR3 is CASSSQAGGGTDTQYF. DNA for the CDR3: TGTGCCAGCAGCTCTCAGGCGGGAGGAGGCACAGATACGCAGTATTTT.

This clonotype was found a few times. This chain connects TRBV28 to TRBJ2-3; possibly TRBD2 for D (6 bases). CDR1 and CDR2 from the germline V gene are MDHEN and SYDVKM. The CDR3 is 14 residues long. Trimming stripped 6 bases from V and 2 bases from J, with 12 bases between. This chain's CDR3 is CASSWGRLTDTQYF. CDR3 sequence (DNA): TGTGCCAGCAGCTGGGGGAGGCTCACAGATACGCAGTATTTT.

This clonotype occurred a few times. The chain joins TRBV12-5 to TRBJ1-1, with D uncertain. CDR3 length: 14 residues. Germline CDR1 reads LGHNT; CDR2 reads FRNRAP. V lost 1 base and J lost 10, with 16 bases in between. The CDR3 sequence is CASGLEAVGEAAFF. CDR3 sequence (DNA): TGTGCTAGTGGTTTGGAAGCGGTTGGGGAGGCAGCTTTCTTT.

This clonotype was detected ten times or more. The J gene is TRBJ1-2, the V gene TRBV30; D not resolved. The CDR3 runs to 13 residues. The germline V gene has CDR1 GTSNPN and CDR2 SVGIG (reference sequence). The ends were cut back, 3 bases at V and 4 bases at J, with 12 bases in the middle. The CDR3 sequence: CAWRSTGAYGYTF. DNA for the CDR3: TGTGCCTGGAGGTCCACGGGAGCCTATGGCTACACCTTC. Supplemented by reference TRBV30 and TRBJ1-2, the full variable domain reads SQTIHQWPATLVQPVGSPLSLECTVEGTSNPNLYWYRQAAGRGLQLLFYSVGIGQISSEVPQNLSASRPQDRQFILSSKKLLLSDSGFYLCAWRSTGAYGYTFGSGTRLTVV.

This sequence joins TRBV2 and TRBJ1-5; a weak D match, TRBD1 (5 bases). CDR1 and CDR2 (germline): SNHLY, FYNNEI. This CDR3 comprises 15 residues. Trimming removed 0 bases at V and 7 bases at J, with 13 bases between. The CDR3 loop is CASSEAGGTGQPQHF. The CDR3, as DNA: TGTGCCAGCAGTGAAGCCGGGGGTACGGGACAGCCCCAGCATTTT. The variable domain in full, completed from reference TRBV2 and TRBJ1-5, reads EPEVTQTPSHQVTQMGQEVILRCVPISNHLYFYWYRQILGQKVEFLVSFYNNEISEKSEIFDDQFSVERPDGSNFTLKIRSTKLEDSAMYFCASSEAGGTGQPQHFGDGTRLSIL.

A remark on this clonotype: A much more abundant neighbour one base away suggests this may be a read error. The chain joins TRBV30 to TRBJ1-4; D call uncertain. Germline-derived CDR1 and CDR2 are GTSNPN and SVGIG (reference sequence). This CDR3 is built from 13 residues. V dropped 8 bases and J dropped 5 bases, with 15 bases sitting between them. CDR3 DNA: TGTGCCGCGGACTTCGACGAGAATGAAAAACTGTTTTTT. As protein: CAADFDENEKLFF.

This clonotype was seen ten or more times. DNA of the CDR3: TGTGCCAGCAACGACGGGGTCCCAGAGACCCAGTACTTC. Amino acid sequence: CASNDGVPETQYF. The chain carries TRBV2 and TRBJ2-5; tentative D call: TRBD2 (5 bases). The germline V gene has CDR1 SNHLY and CDR2 FYNNEI. V lost 7 bases and J lost 4, with 13 bases in between. The CDR3 totals 13 residues. Filled out from reference TRBV2 and TRBJ2-5, the complete variable domain reads EPEVTQTPSHQVTQMGQEVILRCVPISNHLYFYWYRQILGQKVEFLVSFYNNEISEKSEIFDDQFSVERPDGSNFTLKIRSTKLEDSAMYFCASNDGVPETQYFGPGTRLLVL.